This T cell receptor beta chain was recovered during a study of T cell responses to AZD1222 COVID-19 vaccine. Generated by immunoSEQ multiplex PCR, the TCRdb table keeps only in-frame clones and is missing some. The sample contains under 130,000 clones, 90% of which appear only once. The germline CDR1 and CDR2 sequences are SGHVS and FQNEAQ. After removal of 1 base from V and 4 bases from J, the junction contained 4 bases not matched to a gene. The CDR3 runs to 16 residues. The origin of this receptor is an adult in good health. Sequenced here: peripheral blood, sampled on day 0 of AZD1222 vaccination. This rearrangement joins TRBV7-8 to TRBJ1-6, with TRBD1 matching 7 bases. The CDR3 coding sequence is TGTGCCAGCAGCTTAGAGGGGGGACAGTATAATTCACCCCTCCACTTT. It specifies CASSLEGGQYNSPLHF.